Detailed here is one T cell receptor (beta chain). No antigen is known for it. Every ophthalmopathy donor presented moderate-to-severe activity, CAS ≥3, NOSPECS ≥4 and duration under 3 months. The TCR beta CDR3 regions underwent amplification from RNA transcripts. An opening RT-PCR round employed HTBI primers and preceded a second-round multiplex PCR. TCRdb independently ran MiXCR on the multiplex PCR reads; one entry per CDR3 protein. The sample lists about 480,000 distinct CDR3 sequences; approximately 15% were seen once. The data derive from a study of Graves' ophthalmopathy and Graves' hyperthyroidism. Background on the study: Peripheral blood sampling occurred at initial diagnosis, before any treatment. General study results and limits: A 13-signature model separated ophthalmopathy from stable hyperthyroidism, about 90% sensitivity, around 78% specificity. Most expanded clonotypes in thyroid above 0.001 frequency also showed up in blood.

This clonotype originated in a woman in her 30s with Graves' ophthalmopathy. Sequencing was done on a sample of blood.

In DNA form, the CDR3 reads TGTGCCAGCAGCCCCTCTAGCGGGGGGCAAGAGACCCAGTACTTC. It yields the protein CASSPSSGGQETQYF. The chain joins TRBV9 to TRBJ2-5; 11 nucleotides line up with TRBD2. Germline V CDR1 and CDR2: SGDLS, YYNGEE. The J segment lost 2 bases and the V segment lost 4 bases, leaving 4 bases of the junction unmatched. The CDR3 consists of 15 residues.